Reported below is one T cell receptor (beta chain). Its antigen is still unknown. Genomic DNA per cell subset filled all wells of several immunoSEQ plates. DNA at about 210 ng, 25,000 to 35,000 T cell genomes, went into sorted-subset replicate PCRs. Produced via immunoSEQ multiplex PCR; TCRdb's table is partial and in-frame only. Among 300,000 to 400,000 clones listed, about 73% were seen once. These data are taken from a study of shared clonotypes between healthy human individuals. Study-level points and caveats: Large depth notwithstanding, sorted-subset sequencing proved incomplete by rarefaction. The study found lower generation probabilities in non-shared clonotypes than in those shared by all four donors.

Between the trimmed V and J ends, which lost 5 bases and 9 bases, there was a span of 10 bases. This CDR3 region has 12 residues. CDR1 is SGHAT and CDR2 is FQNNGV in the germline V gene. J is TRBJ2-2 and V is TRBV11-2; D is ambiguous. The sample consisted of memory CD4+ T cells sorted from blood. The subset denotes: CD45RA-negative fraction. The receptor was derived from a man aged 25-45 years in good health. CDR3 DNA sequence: TGTGCCAGCAGCAATCAAGCCAGGGAGCTGTTTTTT. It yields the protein CASSNQARELFF.